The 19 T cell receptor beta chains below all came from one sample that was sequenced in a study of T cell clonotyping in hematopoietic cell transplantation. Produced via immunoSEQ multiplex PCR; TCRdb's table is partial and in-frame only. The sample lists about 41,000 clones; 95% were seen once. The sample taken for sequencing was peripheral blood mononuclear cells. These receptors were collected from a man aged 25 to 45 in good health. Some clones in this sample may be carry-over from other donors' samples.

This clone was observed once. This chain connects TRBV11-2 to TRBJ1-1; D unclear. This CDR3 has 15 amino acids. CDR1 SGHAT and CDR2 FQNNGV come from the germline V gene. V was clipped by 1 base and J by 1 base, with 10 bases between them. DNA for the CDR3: TGTGCCAGCAGCTTAGTCGGGGTGGGGAACACTGAAGCTTTCTTT. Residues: CASSLVGVGNTEAFF.

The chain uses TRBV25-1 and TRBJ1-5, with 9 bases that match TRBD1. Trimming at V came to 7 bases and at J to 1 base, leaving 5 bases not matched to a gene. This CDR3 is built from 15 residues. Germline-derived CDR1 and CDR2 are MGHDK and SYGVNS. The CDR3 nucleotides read TGTGCCAGCACCGCGGGGACAGGGAGCAATCAGCCCCAGCATTTT. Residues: CASTAGTGSNQPQHF.

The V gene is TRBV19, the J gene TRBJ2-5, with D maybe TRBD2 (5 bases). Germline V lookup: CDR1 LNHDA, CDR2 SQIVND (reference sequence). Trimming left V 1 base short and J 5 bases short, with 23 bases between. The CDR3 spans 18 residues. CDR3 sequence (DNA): TGTGCCAGTAGTATAGGGCCCCTAAGCGGAACCTATGCTGAGACCCAGTACTTC. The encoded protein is CASSIGPLSGTYAETQYF. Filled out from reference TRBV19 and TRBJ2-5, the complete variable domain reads DGGITQSPKYLFRKEGQNVTLSCEQNLNHDAMYWYRQDPGQGLRLIYYSQIVNDFQKGDIAEGYSVSREKKESFPLTVTSAQKNPTAFYLCASSIGPLSGTYAETQYFGPGTRLLVL.

The CDR3 DNA is TGTGCCAGCAGTTCTCCGGGACAGGGGATCCACGAGCAGTACTTC. Translating gives CASSSPGQGIHEQYF. V is TRBV6-5 and J is TRBJ2-7, with 10 bases that match TRBD1. The CDR3 is made up of 15 amino acids. With 4 bases clipped from V and 5 bases from J, the junction kept 8 bases outside the gene matches. Germline-derived CDR1 and CDR2 are MNHEY and SVGAGI.

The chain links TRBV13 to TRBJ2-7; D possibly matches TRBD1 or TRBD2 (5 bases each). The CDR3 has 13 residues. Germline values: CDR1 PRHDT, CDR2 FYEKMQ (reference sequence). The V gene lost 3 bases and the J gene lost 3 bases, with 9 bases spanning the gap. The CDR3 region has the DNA TGTGCCAGCAGCTTTGGGACGGACTACGAGCAGTACTTC. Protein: CASSFGTDYEQYF.

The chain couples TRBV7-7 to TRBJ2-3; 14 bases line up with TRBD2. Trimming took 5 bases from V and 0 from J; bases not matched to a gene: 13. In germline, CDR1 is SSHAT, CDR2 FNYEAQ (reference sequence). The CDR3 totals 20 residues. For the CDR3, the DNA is TGTGCCAGCAGCCCACTTCAGACTAGCGGGGGGGTCCCTAGCACAGATACGCAGTATTTT. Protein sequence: CASSPLQTSGGVPSTDTQYF.

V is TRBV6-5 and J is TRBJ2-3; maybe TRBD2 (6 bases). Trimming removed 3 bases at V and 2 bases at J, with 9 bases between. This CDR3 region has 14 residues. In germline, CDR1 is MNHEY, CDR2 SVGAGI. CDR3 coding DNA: TGTGCCAGCAGTTATCGGGGGAACACAGATACGCAGTATTTT. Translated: CASSYRGNTDTQYF.

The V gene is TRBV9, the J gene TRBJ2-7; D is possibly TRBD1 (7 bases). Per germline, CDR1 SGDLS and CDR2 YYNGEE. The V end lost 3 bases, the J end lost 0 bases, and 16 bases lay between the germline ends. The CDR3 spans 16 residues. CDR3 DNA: TGTGCCAGCAGCGCTGGGCGGGGACAGAGCTCCTACGAGCAGTACTTC. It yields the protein CASSAGRGQSSYEQYF. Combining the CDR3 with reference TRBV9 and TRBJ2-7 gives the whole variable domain DSGVTQTPKHLITATGQRVTLRCSPRSGDLSVYWYQQSLDQGLQFLIQYYNGEERAKGNILERFSAQQFPDLHSELNLSSLELGDSALYFCASSAGRGQSSYEQYFGPGTRLTVT.

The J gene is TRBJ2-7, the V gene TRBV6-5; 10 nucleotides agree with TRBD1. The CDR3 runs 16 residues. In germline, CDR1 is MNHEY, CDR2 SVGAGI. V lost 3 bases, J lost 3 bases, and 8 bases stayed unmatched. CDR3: CASSYRGDRGNYEQYF. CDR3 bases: TGTGCCAGCAGTTATAGAGGGGACAGGGGTAACTACGAGCAGTACTTC.

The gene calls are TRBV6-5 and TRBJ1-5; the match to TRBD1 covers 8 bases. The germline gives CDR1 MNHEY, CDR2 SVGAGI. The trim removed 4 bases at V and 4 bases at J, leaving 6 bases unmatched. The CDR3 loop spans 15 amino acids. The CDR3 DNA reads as TGTGCCAGCAGTTCTCTCCGACAGGGGAATCAGCCCCAGCATTTT. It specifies CASSSLRQGNQPQHF.

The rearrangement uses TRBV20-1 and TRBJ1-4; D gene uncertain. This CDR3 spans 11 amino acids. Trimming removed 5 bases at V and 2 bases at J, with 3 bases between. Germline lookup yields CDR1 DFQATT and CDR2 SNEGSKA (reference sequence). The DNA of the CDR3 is TGCAGTGCTGGGACTAATGAAAAACTGTTTTTT. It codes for CSAGTNEKLFF.

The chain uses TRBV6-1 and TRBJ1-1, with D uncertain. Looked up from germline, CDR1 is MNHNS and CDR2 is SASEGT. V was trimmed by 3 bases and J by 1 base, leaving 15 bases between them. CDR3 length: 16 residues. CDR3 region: CASSDPSRIGNTEAFF. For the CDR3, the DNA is TGTGCCAGCAGTGACCCCTCGCGTATCGGGAACACTGAAGCTTTCTTT.

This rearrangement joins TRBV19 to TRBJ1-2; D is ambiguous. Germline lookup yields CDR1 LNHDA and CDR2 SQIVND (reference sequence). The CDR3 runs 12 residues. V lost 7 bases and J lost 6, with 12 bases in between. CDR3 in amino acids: CASNQDLDGYTF. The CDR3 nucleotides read TGTGCCAGTAACCAGGATCTGGATGGCTACACCTTC.

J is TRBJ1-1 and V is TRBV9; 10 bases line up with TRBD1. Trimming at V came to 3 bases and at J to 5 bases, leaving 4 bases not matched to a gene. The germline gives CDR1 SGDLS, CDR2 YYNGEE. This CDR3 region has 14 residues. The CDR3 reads CASSEGTGVTEAFF. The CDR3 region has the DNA TGTGCCAGCAGCGAGGGGACAGGGGTGACTGAAGCTTTCTTT.

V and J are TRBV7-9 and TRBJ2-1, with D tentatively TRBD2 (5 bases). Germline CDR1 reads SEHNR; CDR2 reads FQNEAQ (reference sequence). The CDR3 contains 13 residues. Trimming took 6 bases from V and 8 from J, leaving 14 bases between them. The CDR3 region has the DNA TGTGCCAGCAGATCCGGCCTGAGGGATGAGCAGTTCTTC. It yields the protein CASRSGLRDEQFF.

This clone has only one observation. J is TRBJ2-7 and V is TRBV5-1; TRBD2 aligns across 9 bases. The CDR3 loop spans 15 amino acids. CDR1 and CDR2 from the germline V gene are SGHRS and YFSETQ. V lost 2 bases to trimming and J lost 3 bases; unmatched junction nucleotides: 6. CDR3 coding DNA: TGCGCCAGCAGCTTAAGCGGGGGGACCCTCTACGAGCAGTACTTC. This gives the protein CASSLSGGTLYEQYF.

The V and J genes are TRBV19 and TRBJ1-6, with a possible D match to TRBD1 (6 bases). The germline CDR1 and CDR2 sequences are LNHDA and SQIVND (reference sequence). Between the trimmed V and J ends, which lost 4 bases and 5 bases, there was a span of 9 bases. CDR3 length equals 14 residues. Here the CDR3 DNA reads TGTGCCAGTAGTACGGACAGCCATAATTCACCCCTCCACTTT. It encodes CASSTDSHNSPLHF. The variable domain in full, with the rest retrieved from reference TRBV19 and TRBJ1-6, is DGGITQSPKYLFRKEGQNVTLSCEQNLNHDAMYWYRQDPGQGLRLIYYSQIVNDFQKGDIAEGYSVSREKKESFPLTVTSAQKNPTAFYLCASSTDSHNSPLHFGNGTRLTVT.

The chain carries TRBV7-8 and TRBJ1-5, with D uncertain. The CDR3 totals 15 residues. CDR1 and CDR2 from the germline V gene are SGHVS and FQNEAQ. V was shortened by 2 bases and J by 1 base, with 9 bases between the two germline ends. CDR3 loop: CASSLLRTSNQPQHF. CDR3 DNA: TGTGCCAGCAGCTTACTGCGGACCAGCAATCAGCCCCAGCATTTT.

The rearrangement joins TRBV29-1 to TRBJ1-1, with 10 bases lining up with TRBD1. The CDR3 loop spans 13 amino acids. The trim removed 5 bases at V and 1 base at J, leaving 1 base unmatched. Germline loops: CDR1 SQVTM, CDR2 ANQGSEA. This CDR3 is CSVWDRGNTEAFF. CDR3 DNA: TGCAGCGTTTGGGACAGGGGGAACACTGAAGCTTTCTTT.